This T cell receptor (beta chain) was identified during a study of tumor-infiltrating lymphocytes in primary liver carcinoma. Study at large: Primary liver carcinomas in the patients were surgically resected.

About this clonotype itself: Its antigen remains unidentified.

V lost 6 bases to trimming and J lost 5 bases, with 20 bases between them. Per the germline V gene, CDR1 is MNHEY and CDR2 is SVGAGI. CDR3 size: 16 residues. Notes on the study in general: It was tumor-adjacent and tumor-blood pairs that overlapped less than tumor region pairs did. Researchers did not compare CD4+ and CD8+ repertoires, as samples were bulk unsorted.

A primer in the constant region served to generate TCR beta cDNA from approximately 500 ng of total RNA. A slightly modified ARM-PCR protocol with three nested multiplex PCR rounds produced these TCR beta libraries. For 10 cycles apiece, the opening two PCR rounds ran with TRBV1-TRBV30 forward primers and a C-beta reverse primer. From the multiplex PCR reads, TCRdb called clonotypes with MiXCR, one entry per CDR3 protein. The sample has approximately 300,000 distinct CDR3 sequences; roughly two thirds are singletons. Germline DNA was also extracted, while the blood RNA originated from unsorted whole blood.

The TCR originated in a man aged 40-49 years with primary liver carcinoma and hepatitis B virus infection. The chain links TRBV6-5 to TRBJ2-1, with D possibly matching TRBD2 (6 bases). Sequencing was performed on peripheral blood. Here the CDR3 DNA reads TGTGCCAGCAGCCTGGCGGGGAGCGTGAGGGACAATGAGCAGTTCTTC. This gives the protein CASSLAGSVRDNEQFF.